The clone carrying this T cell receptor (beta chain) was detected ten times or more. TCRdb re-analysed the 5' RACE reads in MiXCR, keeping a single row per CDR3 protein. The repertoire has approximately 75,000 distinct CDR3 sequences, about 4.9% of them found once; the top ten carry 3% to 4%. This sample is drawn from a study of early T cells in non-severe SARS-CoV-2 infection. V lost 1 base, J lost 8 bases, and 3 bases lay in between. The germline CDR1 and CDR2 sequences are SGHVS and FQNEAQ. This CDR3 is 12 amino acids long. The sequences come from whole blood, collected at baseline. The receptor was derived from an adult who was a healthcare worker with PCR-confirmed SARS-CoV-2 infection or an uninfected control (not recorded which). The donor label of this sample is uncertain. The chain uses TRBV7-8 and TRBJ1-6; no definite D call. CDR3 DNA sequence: TGTGCCAGCAGCTTAGACGATTCACCCCTCCACTTT. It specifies CASSLDDSPLHF.